A single sample gave rise to the 4 T cell receptor beta chains below, sequenced in a study of beta chain features in type 1 diabetes. Expressed TCRB transcripts were sequenced because the isolated RNA had all been reverse transcribed beforehand. Sequencing used immunoSEQ multiplex PCR; TCRdb keeps in-frame clones, though not all of them. The data hold about 620,000 clones, with around 16% observed a single time. Specimen: naive CD4+ T cells from blood. Receptor source: a man aged 18 to 29 in good health.

The chain uses TRBV29-1 and TRBJ2-7; D possibly corresponds to TRBD2 (6 bases). V gave up 4 bases and J gave up 3 bases, with 16 bases separating them. Per the germline V gene, CDR1 is SQVTM and CDR2 is ANQGSEA. This CDR3 is 14 amino acids long. CDR3 amino acids: CSVAFFRESYEQYF. In DNA, the CDR3 is TGCAGCGTTGCTTTCTTCCGGGAGAGCTACGAGCAGTACTTC.

The V and J genes are TRBV9 and TRBJ1-4; tentatively, D is TRBD1 (6 bases). The V and J ends lost 8 bases and 5 bases respectively, with 13 bases between them. The CDR3 has 13 residues. The germline gives CDR1 SGDLS, CDR2 YYNGEE. CDR3 nucleotides: TGTGCCAGTAGTCAGGGGAACAATGAAAAACTGTTTTTT. It yields the protein CASSQGNNEKLFF.

This clone was seen a handful of times. The rearrangement joins TRBV7-2 to TRBJ1-4; TRBD1 matches 8 bases. Germline values: CDR1 SGHTA, CDR2 FQGNSA. With 1 base clipped from V and 3 bases from J, the junction kept 4 bases outside the gene matches. The CDR3 has 16 residues. CDR3 bases: TGTGCCAGCAGCTTAGGCAGGGGGCGGTCTAATGAAAAACTGTTTTTT. The encoded protein is CASSLGRGRSNEKLFF.

This clone has just a few counts. The chain combines TRBV28 with TRBJ1-2; D gene uncertain. V gave up 6 bases and J gave up 11 bases, with 13 bases separating them. CDR3 size: 11 residues. In germline, CDR1 is MDHEN, CDR2 SYDVKM. CDR3 region: CASRYLYVYTF. The CDR3 DNA is TGTGCCAGCAGATATCTTTATGTGTACACCTTC.